The rows below give T cell receptor beta chains drawn from one sample of a study of cytomegalovirus exposure and HLA in healthy donors. Assay used: immunoSEQ multiplex PCR; TCRdb lists only in-frame clones, some missing. Here the sample spans 150,000 to 200,000 clones, 65% to 70% being singletons. The specimen sequenced was PBMCs. The receptors stem from a man aged 25-45 years in good health and CMV-seropositive. Each CDR3 is given with its conserved first and last residue. The D gene is left open where the match is weak. Only some rows state a clone size, as once, few, many or a class for expanded clones.

>TRBD2|TRBJ2-7|NA|TRBV10-3
TGTGCCATCACGGCTAGCGGCTCCTACGAGCAGTACTTC
CAITASGSYEQYF
>TRBD1|TRBJ1-3|few|TRBV6-5
TGTGCCAGCAGTTCACCCAGGGGGCTCGGAAACACCATATATTTT
CASSSPRGLGNTIYF
>NA|TRBJ1-2|NA|TRBV28
TGTGCCAGCAGTATACGGGGCTATGGCTACACCTTC
CASSIRGYGYTF
>NA|TRBJ1-2|once|TRBV12-5
TGTGCTAGTGGTCACTCGTCCGTCCAGGATAACTATGGCTACACCTTC
CASGHSSVQDNYGYTF
>TRBD2|TRBJ2-1|NA|TRBV10-2
TGCGCCACCACTAGCGCTTCTTCGAGGAATGAGCAGTTCTTC
CATTSASSRNEQFF
>NA|TRBJ1-1|few|TRBV6-5
TGTGCCAGCAGTTTCCGGGGGGCCACTGAAGCTTTCTTT
CASSFRGATEAFF
>TRBD2|TRBJ2-7|NA|TRBV7-6
TGTGCCAGCAGCCCCCTCGGGACTAGCGGGAGAGTCACTCACGAGCAGTACTTC
CASSPLGTSGRVTHEQYF
>NA|TRBJ1-2|NA|TRBV19
TGTGCCAGTAGTATTTGGCAGGGCGATGGCTACACCTTC
CASSIWQGDGYTF
>NA|TRBJ2-5|NA|TRBV5-1
TGCGCCAGCAGCTTTGCCCTACGGGACTCCCAAGAGACCCAGTACTTC
CASSFALRDSQETQYF
>NA|TRBJ1-1|few|TRBV30
TGTGCCTGGAGTCGGGGGGGGCCTGAAGCTTTCTTT
CAWSRGGPEAFF
>NA|TRBJ1-3|NA|TRBV12-2
TGTGCAAGTCGCTTAGCCGGACAGGCCCCCAGGTCTGGAAACACCATATATTTT
CASRLAGQAPRSGNTIYF
>NA|TRBJ2-3|NA|TRBV21-1
TGTGCCAGCAGCAAAGGCTTAGCGGGGGCCCGAGATACGCAGTATTTT
CASSKGLAGARDTQYF
>TRBD1|TRBJ2-2|few|TRBV27
TGTGCCAGCAGTGGGCCGGGACAGAAGACCGGGGAGCTGTTTTTT
CASSGPGQKTGELFF
>TRBD2|TRBJ2-1|few|TRBV10-2
TGCGCCAGCAGTGTGGCGGGAGACCCCCACAATGAGCAGTTCTTC
CASSVAGDPHNEQFF
>NA|TRBJ2-1|NA|TRBV5-4
TGTGCCAGCAGCCCAAGGAATGACAGGTCGAATGAGCAGTTCTTC
CASSPRNDRSNEQFF
>NA|TRBJ2-7|NA|TRBV10-1
TGCGCCAGCAGTGATGGACAGACGAGCAGCGAGCAGTACTTC
CASSDGQTSSEQYF
>TRBD2|TRBJ2-5|NA|TRBV27
TGTGCCAGCAGTGGACACCCGGTGGAGGGACTAAACCAAGAGACCCAGTACTTC
CASSGHPVEGLNQETQYF
>TRBD1|TRBJ1-6|NA|TRBV5-6
TGTGCCAGCAGCTTTCCGGGACAGGGTAATTCACCCCTCCACTTT
CASSFPGQGNSPLHF
>TRBD1|TRBJ1-1|few|TRBV2
TGTGCCAGCATCCCGAGGACAGGTTCGTTGATAAACACTGAAGCTTTCTTT
CASIPRTGSLINTEAFF
>TRBD2|TRBJ2-5|NA|TRBV10-3
TGTGCCATCAGTGATCGGCTAGCGGGAGGGCGACAAGAGACCCAGTACTTC
CAISDRLAGGRQETQYF
>TRBD2|TRBJ2-7|NA|TRBV28
TGTGCCAGCAGTTTTACTAGCGGGACCTACGAGCAGTACTTC
CASSFTSGTYEQYF
>TRBD2|TRBJ2-7|NA|TRBV6-6
TGTGCCAGCAGCGTTAGCGGGAGTCCGGCAGAGCAGTACTTC
CASSVSGSPAEQYF
>TRBD2|TRBJ2-7|NA|TRBV11-2
TGTGCCAGCAGCCCGGGGACTAGCGGGGCCTACGAGCAGTACTTC
CASSPGTSGAYEQYF
>NA|TRBJ2-1|few|TRBV9
TGTGCCAGCAGCGTAGACAACCGAGGCGGGGACTACAATGAGCAGTTCTTC
CASSVDNRGGDYNEQFF